This T cell receptor beta chain was identified during a study of CD8+CD57+ T cells in acquired aplastic anemia. The wider study: Recorded DNA amounts for sorted CD4+ and CD8+ cells had an average of 3.2 ug. The average read count for CD4+ cells in healthy donors was some 11 million. General observations from the study: The same twenty-nine CD8+ CDR3 sequences occurred in patients and in controls.

About this clonotype itself: Its antigen is undetermined.

Genomic DNA was employed as the template in profiling TCR beta VDJ and CDR3. TCRdb independently ran MiXCR on the reads; one entry per CDR3 protein. The table lists 150,000 to 200,000 distinct CDR3 sequences, 40% to 50% of them singletons. Germline V gene data show CDR1 as GTSNPN and CDR2 as SVGIG (reference sequence). Trimming pared 1 base from V and 7 bases from J, leaving 13 bases between. CDR3 size: 13 residues. The TCR sequence derives from a human donor in good health. The gene calls are TRBV30 and TRBJ1-2; the D gene is possibly TRBD1 (6 bases). Material: sorted CD4+, CD8+, or CD8+CD57+ T cells (not recorded which) from PBMCs. Here the CDR3 DNA reads TGTGCCTGGAGTGCTGGGGGCGCTTTTGGCTACACCTTC. Translating gives CAWSAGGAFGYTF.